These 22 T cell receptor beta chains came from one sample sequenced in a study of CD8 T cells in ankylosing spondylitis. TCRdb reprocessed the 5' RACE reads via MiXCR and lists one record per CDR3 protein. The sample shows approximately 190,000 distinct CDR3 sequences, under 15% of them seen only once. Sequencing was done on a sample of blood, either unsorted or a sorted T cell fraction (not recorded which). The receptors come from a female donor with ankylosing spondylitis or in good health (not recorded which).

This clonotype was seen only a few times. The V gene is TRBV27, the J gene TRBJ2-3; D call uncertain. CDR3 length: 17 amino acids. V shed 4 bases and J shed 4 bases, with 21 bases lying between them. Per the germline V gene, CDR1 is MNHEY and CDR2 is SMNVEV (reference sequence). The CDR3 spells CASSSGFGSIRADTQYF. DNA for the CDR3: TGTGCCAGCAGTTCGGGTTTTGGATCTATTCGGGCAGATACGCAGTATTTT.

The rearrangement joins TRBV19 to TRBJ1-2; possibly TRBD1 for D (5 bases). CDR3 length: 15 residues. Germline CDR1 LNHDA, CDR2 SQIVND (reference sequence). V lost 10 bases, J lost 2 bases, and 20 bases lay in between. CDR3 in amino acids: CAISHSTEINYGYTF. CDR3 nucleotide sequence: TGTGCCATCTCTCATTCGACAGAGATCAACTATGGCTACACCTTC.

This clonotype was found many times. This chain uses TRBV20-1 with TRBJ2-1; TRBD2 aligns across 9 bases. Per germline, CDR1 DFQATT and CDR2 SNEGSKA (reference sequence). The CDR3 loop spans 15 amino acids. V trimming: 1 base; J trimming: 4 bases; junction bases outside the gene matches: 5. The CDR3 is CSARGSSGAYNEQFF. The CDR3, as DNA: TGCAGTGCTAGAGGATCTAGCGGGGCTTACAATGAGCAGTTCTTC.

The chain is built from TRBV27 and TRBJ2-3; TRBD2 might be the D (7 bases). In germline, CDR1 is MNHEY, CDR2 SMNVEV (reference sequence). V shed 6 bases and J shed 4 bases, with 20 bases lying between them. This CDR3 region has 16 residues. Here the CDR3 reads CASSPRDTREADTQYF. The DNA for the CDR3 is TGTGCCAGCAGCCCTAGGGACACCCGGGAGGCAGATACGCAGTATTTT.

In this sample, this clonotype turned up many times. CDR3 nucleotide sequence: TGTGCCAGCAGTTTAAGTTCCCGGACCGATCAGCCCCAGCATTTT. Translating gives CASSLSSRTDQPQHF. The rearrangement uses TRBV27 and TRBJ1-5; no clear D gene. The CDR3 extends over 15 amino acids. CDR1 and CDR2 (germline): MNHEY, SMNVEV (reference sequence). Trimming removed 2 bases at V and 5 bases at J, with 13 bases between.

The J gene is TRBJ1-1, the V gene TRBV20-1; D gene unclear. Germline-derived CDR1 and CDR2 are DFQATT and SNEGSKA (reference sequence). The CDR3 is 14 amino acids. Trimming left V 1 base short and J 7 bases short, with 16 bases between. The CDR3, as DNA: TGCAGTGCTAGAGGTAGCAGGCCATCGGGTGAAGCTTTCTTT. Translating it yields CSARGSRPSGEAFF.

The rearrangement uses TRBV7-9 and TRBJ2-1; 9 nucleotides match TRBD2. V was pared by 5 bases and J by 4 bases, with 12 bases of the junction left unmatched. The germline V gene encodes CDR1 SEHNR and CDR2 FQNEAQ (reference sequence). There are 17 residues in the CDR3. The CDR3 nucleotides read TGTGCCAGCAGCCCCCTTATCGGGACTAGCAGATACAATGAGCAGTTCTTC. The encoded protein is CASSPLIGTSRYNEQFF.

This clonotype was counted ten times or more. This chain joins TRBV12-3 or TRBV12-4 and TRBJ1-3, with 8 bases aligning to TRBD1. The CDR3 totals 14 residues. Losses at the gene ends were 6 bases for V and 2 bases for J; bases not matched to a gene: 3. Here the CDR3 reads CASSRQGTGNTIYF. CDR3 coding DNA: TGTGCCAGCAGCCGACAGGGGACTGGAAACACCATATATTTT.

There are many counts of this clonotype. This chain's CDR3 is CATSVASGWDNEQFF. CDR3 bases: TGTGCCACCAGTGTGGCTAGCGGGTGGGACAATGAGCAGTTCTTC. The chain couples TRBV24-1 to TRBJ2-1; 8 bases line up with TRBD2. V lost 5 bases, J lost 5 bases, and 7 bases stayed unmatched. Germline assignment: CDR1 KGHDR and CDR2 SFDVKD. This CDR3 is built from 15 residues.

This clonotype was recorded many times. The genes are TRBV7-3 and TRBJ2-1, with a tentative D call TRBD2 (6 bases). CDR1 is SGHTA, CDR2 FQGTGA, per germline. The CDR3 length is 15 residues. V gave up 4 bases and J gave up 4 bases, with 14 bases separating them. The CDR3: CASSSVAEVYNEQFF. The CDR3 bases are TGTGCCAGCAGCTCGGTAGCGGAGGTTTACAATGAGCAGTTCTTC.

This chain links TRBV30 with TRBJ2-5, with a tentative D call TRBD2 (6 bases). The germline CDR1 and CDR2 sequences are GTSNPN and SVGIG (reference sequence). The CDR3 contains 12 residues. The germline V and J ends were trimmed by 0 bases and 9 bases, with 11 bases remaining between them. CDR3 sequence: CAWSVLGGAQYF. The CDR3 bases are TGTGCCTGGAGTGTACTTGGAGGGGCCCAGTACTTC.

This clonotype has at least ten counts. DNA for the CDR3: TGTGCCAGCAGTGAAGGGGAAAGAAATGAGCAGTTCTTC. It is translated as CASSEGERNEQFF. The chain employs TRBV6-1 and TRBJ2-1; D unresolved. This CDR3 contains 13 residues. Germline CDR1 reads MNHNS; CDR2 reads SASEGT. Trimming took 1 base from V and 7 from J, leaving 8 bases between them.

This clonotype was seen at least ten times. The genes are TRBV12-3 or TRBV12-4 and TRBJ1-4; no clear D gene. The germline V and J ends were trimmed by 3 bases and 9 bases, with 8 bases remaining between them. This CDR3 contains 12 residues. In DNA, the CDR3 is TGTGCCAGCAGTTTGGCTTCACAAAAACTGTTTTTT. It codes for CASSLASQKLFF.

The gene calls are TRBV5-1 and TRBJ2-1; D is perhaps TRBD1 or TRBD2 (5 bases each). The V and J ends lost 4 bases and 6 bases respectively, with 14 bases between them. Germline V gene lookup returns CDR1 SGHRS and CDR2 YFSETQ. This CDR3 is 14 amino acids long. CDR3 loop: CASSRMGVLNEQFF. The CDR3 DNA reads TGCGCCAGCAGCCGGATGGGGGTACTCAATGAGCAGTTCTTC.

This clonotype was observed at least ten times. The rearrangement joins TRBV5-6 to TRBJ2-5, with D uncertain. The V gene's germline CDR1 is SGHDT and CDR2 YYEEEE. V lost 0 bases and J 4 bases, leaving 10 bases between the germline ends. CDR3 length: 14 amino acids. The CDR3 spells CASSLGSWGETQYF. CDR3 in DNA: TGTGCCAGCAGCTTGGGGAGTTGGGGAGAGACCCAGTACTTC.

The sample holds many counts of this clonotype. This rearrangement joins TRBV5-1 to TRBJ2-1; 8 bases are shared with TRBD1. Losses at the gene ends were 3 bases for V and 7 bases for J; bases not matched to a gene: 6. In germline, CDR1 is SGHRS, CDR2 YFSETQ. The CDR3 length is 14 residues. The CDR3 coding sequence is TGCGCCAGCAGCTCCCAGGGGGCGGAAAATGAGCAGTTCTTC. Its translation: CASSSQGAENEQFF.

This clonotype was counted at least ten times. This chain links TRBV20-1 with TRBJ2-3; D possibly corresponds to TRBD2 (8 bases). This CDR3 is built from 18 residues. V gave up 3 bases and J gave up 4 bases, with 26 bases separating them. The germline CDR1 and CDR2 sequences are DFQATT and SNEGSKA (reference sequence). CDR3 DNA: TGCAGTGCTAGGGGACTTCTGGGACAGCGGGAGCCCTCAGATACGCAGTATTTT. Protein sequence: CSARGLLGQREPSDTQYF.

This clonotype was recorded a few times. The chain links TRBV12-3 or TRBV12-4 to TRBJ2-7; D not resolved. This CDR3 spans 13 amino acids. With 6 bases removed from V and 0 bases from J, the gap between germline ends came to 9 bases. The CDR3 is CASRPRSSYEQYF. The CDR3 coding sequence is TGTGCCAGCAGGCCTAGGAGCTCCTACGAGCAGTACTTC.

Remarks on this clonotype: A much larger clone lies a single base off, so this may be a read error. This rearrangement joins TRBV12-3 or TRBV12-4 to TRBJ2-2; D possibly uses TRBD1 or TRBD2 (5 bases each). The CDR3 extends over 12 amino acids. The CDR3 nucleotides are TGTGCCAGCAGTTTTCCCACCGGGGCGCTGTTTTTT. It codes for CASSFPTGALFF.

About this clonotype: A much larger clone is a single base away; this may be a read error. The chain combines TRBV12-3 or TRBV12-4 with TRBJ1-1, with 10 bases aligning to TRBD1. The CDR3 loop spans 16 amino acids. The trim removed 4 bases at V and 12 bases at J, leaving 17 bases unmatched. DNA of the CDR3: TGTGCCAGCAGTTCCGATCTCCGCACGACAGGGGGCTACACTTTCTTT. It encodes CASSSDLRTTGGYTFF.

This clonotype was observed at least ten times. The gene calls are TRBV3-1 and TRBJ2-5, with 7 bases fitting TRBD2. Germline-derived CDR1 and CDR2 are LGHDT and YNNKEL (reference sequence). J gave up 7 bases and V 1 base, and 0 bases lay outside the gene matches. The CDR3 extends over 12 amino acids. CDR3 in DNA: TGTGCCAGCAGCCAAGGGGAGGGGACCCAGTACTTC. Translation gives CASSQGEGTQYF.

The rearrangement links TRBV7-6 to TRBJ1-4; TRBD1 matches 8 bases. CDR1 and CDR2 from the germline V gene are SGHVS and FNYEAQ. The J segment lost 6 bases and the V segment lost 5 bases, leaving 5 bases of the junction unmatched. This CDR3 has 14 amino acids. The CDR3 reads CASSQDRGHEKLFF. CDR3 DNA sequence: TGTGCCAGCAGCCAAGACAGGGGACATGAAAAACTGTTTTTT.